The next 32 T cell receptor beta chains were all read from a single sample in a study of naive and memory T cell subsets. TCR cDNA received a 3' ligated oligonucleotide that carried a UMI. The SP2 primer and nested alpha and beta constant region primers amplified ligated cDNA in four rounds. Each CDR3 protein gets one entry after TCRdb re-called the 5' RACE reads with MiXCR. This repertoire shows about 62,000 distinct CDR3 sequences, 6.5% to 9% found once; its top ten account for approximately 21%. The receptors were sampled from a female donor in good health.

This clonotype was picked up many times. The chain joins TRBV3-1 to TRBJ1-3; D perhaps matches TRBD1 (5 bases). Germline CDR1 is LGHDT and CDR2 is YNNKEL (reference sequence). This CDR3 has 17 amino acids. Trimming cost V 0 bases and J 4 bases, with 16 bases left between them. The CDR3 bases are TGTGCCAGCAGCCAAGATCCTTCCGGGGGTGGCGGAAACACCATATATTTT. It specifies CASSQDPSGGGGNTIYF. Together with reference TRBV3-1 and TRBJ1-3, the CDR3 gives the full variable domain: DTAVSQTPKYLVTQMGNDKSIKCEQNLGHDTMYWYKQDSKKFLKIMFSYNNKELIINETVPNRFSPKSPDKAHLNLHINSLELGDSAVYFCASSQDPSGGGGNTIYFGEGSWLTVV.

The V call is TRBV12-3 or TRBV12-4, the J call TRBJ2-7, with D possibly being TRBD2 (6 bases). V lost 5 bases to trimming and J lost 2 bases, with 13 bases between them. The CDR3 length is 14 residues. DNA of the CDR3: TGTGCCAGCAGTACGGGGACTCAAACCTACGAGCAGTACTTC. Translation gives CASSTGTQTYEQYF.

This clonotype was found many times. The chain is built from TRBV20-1 and TRBJ2-7; TRBD2 aligns across 11 bases. V trimming: 3 bases; J trimming: 4 bases; junction bases outside the gene matches: 5. The germline V gene has CDR1 DFQATT and CDR2 SNEGSKA (reference sequence). This CDR3 has 14 amino acids. The CDR3 loop is CSARGTSGNYEQYF. For the CDR3, the DNA is TGCAGTGCTAGGGGGACTAGCGGAAATTACGAGCAGTACTTC.

This clonotype was seen only a few times. The chain couples TRBV10-3 to TRBJ2-7; D is ambiguous. This CDR3 is 13 amino acids long. CDR1 ENHRY and CDR2 SYGVKD come from the germline V gene. V gave up 4 bases and J gave up 0 bases, with 7 bases separating them. The CDR3 reads CAISAHASYEQYF. The CDR3 DNA follows: TGTGCCATCAGTGCGCACGCCTCCTACGAGCAGTACTTC.

This chain links TRBV12-3 or TRBV12-4 with TRBJ2-3, with 13 positions matching TRBD2. CDR3 size: 20 residues. The V gene end was trimmed by 6 bases and the J gene end by 2 bases; junction bases not matched to a gene: 17. CDR3 loop: CASRPTGARTSGSNTDTQYF. The DNA of the CDR3 is TGTGCCAGCAGGCCAACAGGGGCCCGGACTAGCGGGAGTAACACAGATACGCAGTATTTT.

The chain carries TRBV14 and TRBJ2-5; possibly TRBD2 for D (6 bases). V gave up 3 bases and J gave up 2 bases, with 13 bases separating them. The CDR3 extends over 15 amino acids. The V gene's germline CDR1 is SGHDN and CDR2 FVKESK. The CDR3 sequence is CASSQGGRRQETQYF. CDR3 sequence (DNA): TGTGCCAGCAGCCAGGGGGGACGACGTCAAGAGACCCAGTACTTC.

This clonotype has a single count. V is TRBV10-3 and J is TRBJ2-3; unclear D gene. The ends were cut back, 5 bases at V and 4 bases at J, with 16 bases in the middle. The CDR3 is 15 amino acids. Germline V gene sequence: CDR1 ENHRY, CDR2 SYGVKD. CDR3 bases: TGTGCCATCAGTAGCAGCAACACGGAGCCAGATACGCAGTATTTT. This translates into CAISSSNTEPDTQYF.

This clonotype was found a few times. The CDR3 region has the DNA TGCGCCAGCAGCCAAGAACTAGAGAAGCAGTTCTTC. It codes for CASSQELEKQFF. The chain combines TRBV4-1 with TRBJ2-1, with D possibly being TRBD2 (5 bases). V dropped 0 bases and J dropped 11 bases, with 8 bases sitting between them. The CDR3 contains 12 residues. Germline V gives CDR1 MGHRA, CDR2 YSYEKL.

This clonotype was counted many times. J is TRBJ2-1 and V is TRBV6-2 or TRBV6-3; 9 bases match TRBD2. The CDR3 totals 18 residues. V lost 6 bases and J lost 2; bases outside the gene matches: 14. Per germline, CDR1 MNHEY and CDR2 SVGEGT. The CDR3 nucleotides read TGTGCCAGCAGATCGCAACCCGGGACTAGCATTGCCTACAATGAGCAGTTCTTC. This codes for CASRSQPGTSIAYNEQFF.

This clonotype has a count of ten or more. The chain links TRBV12-5 to TRBJ1-2, with D maybe TRBD1 (5 bases). The CDR3 has 12 amino acids. Germline-derived CDR1 and CDR2 are LGHNT and FRNRAP. Trimming pared 4 bases from V and 10 bases from J, leaving 13 bases between. The CDR3 sequence is CASGYGGLIYTF. The CDR3 DNA reads as TGTGCTAGTGGTTATGGGGGGTTGATCTACACCTTC.

This clonotype was counted only a few times. The genes are TRBV18 and TRBJ1-2; D is undetermined. Trimming took off 3 bases at V and 1 base at J, with 9 bases between the two ends. Germline lookup yields CDR1 KGHSH and CDR2 LQKENI. This CDR3 contains 14 residues. In nucleotides, the CDR3 is TGTGCCAGCTCACCCCCTTCAGTTAACTATGGCTACACCTTC. Amino acid sequence: CASSPPSVNYGYTF. The entire variable domain, with the rest obtained from reference TRBV18 and TRBJ1-2, is as follows: NAGVMQNPRHLVRRRGQEARLRCSPMKGHSHVYWYRQLPEEGLKFMVYLQKENIIDESGMPKERFSAEFPKEGPSILRIQQVVRGDSAAYFCASSPPSVNYGYTFGSGTRLTVV.

This chain links TRBV3-1 with TRBJ2-4; D gene ambiguous. This CDR3 is 13 amino acids long. CDR1 is LGHDT, CDR2 YNNKEL, per germline (reference sequence). V was trimmed by 10 bases and J by 3 bases, leaving 13 bases between them. The CDR3 nucleotides read TGTGCCACCCCGTCAGCACTCAAAAACATTCAGTACTTC. Translation gives CATPSALKNIQYF. The complete variable domain, with remaining parts taken from reference TRBV3-1 and TRBJ2-4, reads DTAVSQTPKYLVTQMGNDKSIKCEQNLGHDTMYWYKQDSKKFLKIMFSYNNKELIINETVPNRFSPKSPDKAHLNLHINSLELGDSAVYFCATPSALKNIQYFGAGTRLSVL.

This clonotype was counted a few times. V is TRBV18 and J is TRBJ2-3; 9 bases are a match to TRBD2. Germline V lookup: CDR1 KGHSH, CDR2 LQKENI. Losses at the gene ends were 1 base for V and 1 base for J; bases not matched to a gene: 3. CDR3 size: 16 residues. The CDR3 DNA follows: TGTGCCAGCTCACCACTAGCGGGGGCCGGCACAGATACGCAGTATTTT. Its protein is CASSPLAGAGTDTQYF. The full variable domain, rest sourced from reference TRBV18 and TRBJ2-3, is NAGVMQNPRHLVRRRGQEARLRCSPMKGHSHVYWYRQLPEEGLKFMVYLQKENIIDESGMPKERFSAEFPKEGPSILRIQQVVRGDSAAYFCASSPLAGAGTDTQYFGPGTRLTVL.

This clonotype was counted ten times or more. The chain recombines TRBV18 with TRBJ2-5, with a weak D call TRBD1 (5 bases). The CDR3 runs 14 residues. Germline lookup yields CDR1 KGHSH and CDR2 LQKENI. V lost 0 bases, J lost 1 base, and 6 bases lay in between. CDR3: CASSPPQGQETQYF. The CDR3 nucleotides are TGTGCCAGCTCACCACCGCAGGGCCAAGAGACCCAGTACTTC. The full variable domain, completed using reference TRBV18 and TRBJ2-5, is NAGVMQNPRHLVRRRGQEARLRCSPMKGHSHVYWYRQLPEEGLKFMVYLQKENIIDESGMPKERFSAEFPKEGPSILRIQQVVRGDSAAYFCASSPPQGQETQYFGPGTRLLVL.

V gene TRBV6-4 combines with J gene TRBJ2-1; weak D call: TRBD1 (5 bases). Germline CDR1 is MRHNA and CDR2 is SNTAGT. V was clipped by 4 bases and J by 8 bases, with 9 bases between them. The CDR3 has 12 residues. The CDR3 is CASSGQGDEQFF. The CDR3 nucleotides read TGTGCCAGCAGTGGGCAGGGCGATGAGCAGTTCTTC.

At least ten counts were recorded for this clonotype. This chain joins TRBV29-1 and TRBJ2-3; a possible D gene is TRBD2 (6 bases). Germline V CDR1 and CDR2: SQVTM, ANQGSEA. This CDR3 is 15 amino acids long. Trimming pared 0 bases from V and 4 bases from J, leaving 14 bases between. CDR3 amino acids: CSVEDLSGVSDTQYF. DNA of the CDR3: TGCAGCGTTGAAGATCTCTCGGGAGTTTCAGATACGCAGTATTTT.

In DNA, the CDR3 is TGCAGTGCTAACCGAAGGAGCCCCTACAATGAGCAGTTCTTC. Its translation is CSANRRSPYNEQFF. J is TRBJ2-1 and V is TRBV20-1; no firm D call. The CDR3 runs 14 residues. The germline V and J ends were trimmed by 4 bases and 2 bases, with 12 bases remaining between them. Germline V CDR1 and CDR2: DFQATT, SNEGSKA (reference sequence).

This clonotype was detected ten times or more. The rearrangement joins TRBV6-2 or TRBV6-3 to TRBJ1-1; D is perhaps TRBD1 (5 bases). The CDR3 has 15 amino acids. Trimming pared 5 bases from V and 0 bases from J, leaving 13 bases between. Per germline, CDR1 MNHEY and CDR2 SVGEGT. The DNA of the CDR3 is TGTGCCAGCAGTCCGGGACGGGGAATGAACACTGAAGCTTTCTTT. Translating gives CASSPGRGMNTEAFF.

CDR3 sequence: CASREAGTNTEAFF. In DNA form, the CDR3 reads TGCGCCAGCAGGGAGGCAGGGACGAACACTGAAGCTTTCTTT. This chain connects TRBV10-2 to TRBJ1-1; tentative D call: TRBD1 (5 bases). The CDR3 contains 14 residues. Trimming shortened V by 6 bases and J by 1 base, and 12 bases separated the two germline ends. From germline, CDR1 is WSHSY and CDR2 SAAADI.

There are many counts of this clonotype. The V gene is TRBV12-3 or TRBV12-4, the J gene TRBJ2-7; TRBD1 matches 10 bases. The CDR3 is made up of 14 amino acids. With V trimmed by 6 bases and J by 1 base, 3 bases remained unmatched. This CDR3 is CASSRQGASYEQYF. CDR3 in DNA: TGTGCCAGCAGCCGACAGGGGGCATCCTACGAGCAGTACTTC.

This clonotype has at least ten counts. This rearrangement joins TRBV5-1 to TRBJ1-5, with D possibly matching TRBD1 (6 bases). In germline, CDR1 is SGHRS, CDR2 YFSETQ. This CDR3 spans 16 amino acids. Trimming took 4 bases from V and 4 from J, leaving 18 bases between them. The CDR3, as DNA: TGCGCCAGCAGCCCCGGAGGGGGACTTGGGAATCAGCCCCAGCATTTT. This gives the protein CASSPGGGLGNQPQHF.

The table lists this clonotype with a few counts. The chain combines TRBV6-1 with TRBJ2-3; D ambiguous. With 1 base removed from V and 4 bases from J, the gap between germline ends came to 12 bases. Looked up from germline, CDR1 is MNHNS and CDR2 is SASEGT. The CDR3 runs 15 residues. The chain's CDR3 is CASSEDATLADTQYF. CDR3 bases: TGTGCCAGCAGTGAAGACGCTACCCTCGCAGATACGCAGTATTTT.

This clonotype was seen a handful of times. The V gene is TRBV6-2 or TRBV6-3, the J gene TRBJ2-7; D uncertain. Germline V gives CDR1 MNHEY, CDR2 SVGEGT. V was shortened by 8 bases and J by 3 bases, with 14 bases between the two germline ends. This CDR3 is 13 amino acids long. The CDR3 DNA is TGTGCCAGCCGGCAGCCACATGACTACGAGCAGTACTTC. Its translation: CASRQPHDYEQYF.

This clonotype was picked up a small number of times. The chain uses TRBV12-3 or TRBV12-4 and TRBJ2-5, with 9 positions matching TRBD1. Trimming at V came to 4 bases and at J to 2 bases, leaving 8 bases not matched to a gene. The CDR3 sequence is 16 residues long. CDR3 region: CASSSWDREGQETQYF. In nucleotides, the CDR3 is TGTGCCAGCAGTTCTTGGGACAGGGAGGGGCAAGAGACCCAGTACTTC.

The chain links TRBV18 to TRBJ1-5; maybe TRBD1 (5 bases). The germline gives CDR1 KGHSH, CDR2 LQKENI. V was cut by 5 bases and J by 6 bases, with 11 bases left in between. The CDR3 is 13 amino acids. The CDR3 DNA reads as TGTGCCAGCTCAGGGGGGTTGGGTCAGCCCCAGCATTTT. Translated: CASSGGLGQPQHF.

The chain has TRBV6-5 and TRBJ2-7; D perhaps matches TRBD1 (5 bases). Trimming removed 2 bases from V and 2 bases from J, with 7 bases in between. Germline loops: CDR1 MNHEY, CDR2 SVGAGI. The CDR3 is 13 residues long. In DNA, the CDR3 is TGTGCCAGCAGTTACGAAGGGGCCTACGAGCAGTACTTC. This translates into CASSYEGAYEQYF.

This sequence joins TRBV28 and TRBJ1-4; D might be TRBD1 (6 bases). V was cut by 5 bases and J by 0 bases, with 10 bases left in between. Germline loops: CDR1 MDHEN, CDR2 SYDVKM. The CDR3 sequence is 15 residues long. CDR3 nucleotides: TGTGCCAGCAGTAGTAACAGGGCAACTAATGAAAAACTGTTTTTT. Protein: CASSSNRATNEKLFF.

This chain connects TRBV28 to TRBJ2-5; TRBD2 is a possible D gene (6 bases). Germline V lookup: CDR1 MDHEN, CDR2 SYDVKM. CDR3 length: 14 residues. V lost 6 bases and J lost 4, with 15 bases in between. The CDR3 spells CASSHSSVRETQYF. For the CDR3, the DNA is TGTGCCAGCAGCCACTCTAGCGTGAGAGAGACCCAGTACTTC.

The chain joins TRBV6-1 to TRBJ2-1, with 11 bases lining up with TRBD2. Trimming cost V 6 bases and J 10 bases; bases outside gene matches: 11. CDR1 is MNHNS, CDR2 SASEGT, per germline. The CDR3 has 15 residues. CDR3 DNA: TGTGCCAGCAGGACCGGGGGTAGCGGGAGGGGAGAGCAGTTCTTC. It yields the protein CASRTGGSGRGEQFF.

The chain uses TRBV5-1 and TRBJ2-5, with D hard to call. The germline V gene has CDR1 SGHRS and CDR2 YFSETQ. V shed 4 bases and J shed 5 bases, with 9 bases lying between them. The CDR3 consists of 12 residues. In nucleotides, the CDR3 is TGCGCCAGCAGCGGTGCCGAGGAGACCCAGTACTTC. Protein sequence: CASSGAEETQYF. Together with reference TRBV5-1 and TRBJ2-5, the CDR3 gives the full variable domain: KAGVTQTPRYLIKTRGQQVTLSCSPISGHRSVSWYQQTPGQGLQFLFEYFSETQRNKGNFPGRFSGRQFSNSRSEMNVSTLELGDSALYLCASSGAEETQYFGPGTRLLVL.

This sequence joins TRBV18 and TRBJ2-3; D possibly corresponds to TRBD2 (7 bases). Trimming took 2 bases from V and 3 from J, leaving 12 bases between them. CDR1 KGHSH and CDR2 LQKENI come from the germline V gene. The CDR3 consists of 15 residues. The CDR3 loop reads CASSPSGGDTDTQYF. DNA for the CDR3: TGTGCCAGCTCACCATCGGGGGGCGATACAGATACGCAGTATTTT.

CDR3 nucleotide sequence: TGCGCCAGCAGTGGGGTAGCGGGGAGCTCCTACAATGAGCAGTTCTTC. Protein: CASSGVAGSSYNEQFF. The chain employs TRBV10-1 and TRBJ2-1; 8 bases are shared with TRBD2. The ends lost 4 bases at V and 0 bases at J; junction bases unmatched: 5. The CDR3 is 16 residues long. Germline lookup yields CDR1 WNHNN and CDR2 SYGVQD (reference sequence).